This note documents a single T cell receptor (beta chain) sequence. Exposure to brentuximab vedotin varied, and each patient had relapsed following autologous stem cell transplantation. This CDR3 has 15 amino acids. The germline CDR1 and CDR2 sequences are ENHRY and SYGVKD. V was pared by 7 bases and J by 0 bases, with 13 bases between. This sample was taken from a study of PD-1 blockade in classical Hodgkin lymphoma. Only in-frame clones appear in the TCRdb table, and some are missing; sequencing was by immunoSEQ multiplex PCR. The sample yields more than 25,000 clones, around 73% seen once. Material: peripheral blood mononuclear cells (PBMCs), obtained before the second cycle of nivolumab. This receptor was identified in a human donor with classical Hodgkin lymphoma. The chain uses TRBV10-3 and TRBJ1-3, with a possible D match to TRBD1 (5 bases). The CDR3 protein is CAITPGTSSGNTIYF. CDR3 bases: TGTGCCATCACCCCGGGGACGAGCTCTGGAAACACCATATATTTT.